Listed here are 5 T cell receptor beta chains from one sample, sequenced in a study of T cell repertoires in cytomegalovirus infection. TCRdb recomputed calls from the reads with MiXCR, one row per CDR3 protein. Among some 200,000 distinct CDR3 sequences, about a tenth were seen once, and the ten largest hold approximately 4.2%. Input material: PBMCs. All receptors derive from a human donor in good health (CMV status not recorded). Some clones in this sample may be carry-over from other donors' samples.

This clonotype was seen a few times. The V call is TRBV20-1, the J call TRBJ2-2; 8 bases fit TRBD1. Germline lookup yields CDR1 DFQATT and CDR2 SNEGSKA (reference sequence). V trimming: 5 bases; J trimming: 5 bases; junction bases outside the gene matches: 4. This CDR3 contains 13 residues. CDR3 in DNA: TGCAGTGCTTCGGACAGGGTGACCGGGGAGCTGTTTTTT. It codes for CSASDRVTGELFF.

This clonotype occurred many times. The chain couples TRBV28 to TRBJ1-5; possibly TRBD1 for D (5 bases). The germline gives CDR1 MDHEN, CDR2 SYDVKM. Trimming removed 2 bases from V and 6 bases from J, with 8 bases in between. The length of the CDR3 is 13 residues. CDR3 nucleotides: TGTGCCAGCAGTTTAAGGGACCTTCAGCCCCAGCATTTT. Translating it yields CASSLRDLQPQHF.

This rearrangement joins TRBV27 to TRBJ1-1; tentatively, D is TRBD1 (6 bases). The ends were cut back, 6 bases at V and 1 base at J, with 12 bases in the middle. The germline V gene encodes CDR1 MNHEY and CDR2 SMNVEV (reference sequence). This CDR3 has 14 amino acids. The DNA of the CDR3 is TGTGCCAGCAGGATAAGGGGGGCGAACACTGAAGCTTTCTTT. This sequence encodes CASRIRGANTEAFF.

V and J are TRBV5-5 and TRBJ1-5, with D uncertain. CDR1 and CDR2 (germline): SGHKS, YYEKEE (reference sequence). The CDR3 sequence is 16 residues long. Trimming took off 0 bases at V and 4 bases at J, with 14 bases between the two ends. The CDR3 sequence: CASSLVLFGSNQPQHF. Written as DNA, the CDR3 is TGTGCCAGCAGCTTGGTACTCTTCGGGTCAAATCAGCCCCAGCATTTT.

Concerning this clonotype itself: One base away lies a much larger clone, so this may be a sequencing read error. V is TRBV11-2 and J is TRBJ2-5; 8 bases match TRBD2. The CDR3 totals 13 residues. Germline V CDR1 and CDR2: SGHAT, FQNNGV. The CDR3 DNA is TGTACCAGCAACCCAGCGGGAGAAGAGACCCAGTACTTC. This translates into CTSNPAGEETQYF. Together with reference TRBV11-2 and TRBJ2-5, the CDR3 gives the full variable domain: EAGVAQSPRYKIIEKRQSVAFWCNPISGHATLYWYQQILGQGPKLLIQFQNNGVVDDSQLPKDRFSAERLKGVDSTLKIQPAKLEDSAVYLCTSNPAGEETQYFGPGTRLLVL.